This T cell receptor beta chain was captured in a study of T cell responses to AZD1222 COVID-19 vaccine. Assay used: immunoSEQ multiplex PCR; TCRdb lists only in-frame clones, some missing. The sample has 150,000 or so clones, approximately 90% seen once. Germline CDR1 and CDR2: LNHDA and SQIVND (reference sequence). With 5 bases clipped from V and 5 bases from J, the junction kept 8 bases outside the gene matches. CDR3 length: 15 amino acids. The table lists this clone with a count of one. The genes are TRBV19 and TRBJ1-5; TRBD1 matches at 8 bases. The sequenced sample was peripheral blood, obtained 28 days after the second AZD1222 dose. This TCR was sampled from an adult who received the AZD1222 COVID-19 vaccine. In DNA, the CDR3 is TGTGCCAGTAGTCCGCAGGGACAGGAGGATCAGCCCCAGCATTTT. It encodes CASSPQGQEDQPQHF.